Shown below are 30 T cell receptor beta chains from a single sample sequenced in a study of blood T cell repertoires in COVID-19. Produced via immunoSEQ multiplex PCR; TCRdb's table is partial and in-frame only. Here the sample spans 150,000 to 200,000 clones, roughly 89% being singletons. Sequenced sample: peripheral blood. Receptors originate from a man aged 35 to 55 with acute or convalescent COVID-19.

The rearrangement links TRBV24-1 to TRBJ2-2; 7 nucleotides line up with TRBD1. V trimming: 4 bases; J trimming: 5 bases; junction bases outside the gene matches: 9. Germline assignment: CDR1 KGHDR and CDR2 SFDVKD. The CDR3 consists of 16 residues. In nucleotides, the CDR3 is TGTGCCACCAGTGACCCCAGACAGGGTTTGACCGGGGAGCTGTTTTTT. Its translation: CATSDPRQGLTGELFF.

V is TRBV27 and J is TRBJ1-1; TRBD1 is a possible D gene (5 bases). Trimming stripped 4 bases from V and 4 bases from J, with 10 bases between. CDR1 and CDR2 from the germline V gene are MNHEY and SMNVEV (reference sequence). The CDR3 consists of 13 residues. Written as DNA, the CDR3 is TGTGCCAGCAGTTCTCGACAGACCACTGAAGCTTTCTTT. This encodes CASSSRQTTEAFF.

The chain combines TRBV2 with TRBJ2-3; possible D gene TRBD1, 6 bases. Germline values: CDR1 SNHLY, CDR2 FYNNEI. The CDR3 runs 13 residues. Trimming pared 6 bases from V and 3 bases from J, leaving 10 bases between. The CDR3 is CASSDDRTDTQYF. The CDR3 region has the DNA TGTGCCAGCAGCGACGACAGGACAGATACGCAGTATTTT.

The V call is TRBV9, the J call TRBJ2-1, with D tentatively TRBD2 (5 bases). Germline-derived CDR1 and CDR2 are SGDLS and YYNGEE. Trimming shortened V by 0 bases and J by 4 bases, and 14 bases separated the two germline ends. CDR3 length: 16 residues. CDR3 nucleotide sequence: TGTGCCAGCAGCGTAGCTACCGGGTCGGGATACAATGAGCAGTTCTTC. Its protein is CASSVATGSGYNEQFF.

V gene TRBV28 combines with J gene TRBJ2-1; unclear D gene. The CDR3 has 11 residues. Germline CDR1 and CDR2: MDHEN and SYDVKM. V gave up 2 bases and J gave up 15 bases, with 11 bases separating them. CDR3 in DNA: TGTGCCAGCAGTTTAGTGGGCAAATGGTTCTTC. Protein product: CASSLVGKWFF. Together with reference TRBV28 and TRBJ2-1, the CDR3 gives the full variable domain: DVKVTQSSRYLVKRTGEKVFLECVQDMDHENMFWYRQDPGLGLRLIYFSYDVKMKEKGDIPEGYSVSREKKERFSLILESASTNQTSMYLCASSLVGKWFFGPGTRLTVL.

The CDR3 nucleotides are TGTGCCGGGGGAGGGGTCGGGACCGGGGAGCTGTTTTTT. Amino acids: CAGGGVGTGELFF. The chain is built from TRBV19 and TRBJ2-2; 7 bases match TRBD2. With 11 bases clipped from V and 5 bases from J, the junction kept 8 bases outside the gene matches. Germline V gene data show CDR1 as LNHDA and CDR2 as SQIVND (reference sequence). This CDR3 has 13 amino acids. The whole variable domain, remainder taken from reference TRBV19 and TRBJ2-2, is DGGITQSPKYLFRKEGQNVTLSCEQNLNHDAMYWYRQDPGQGLRLIYYSQIVNDFQKGDIAEGYSVSREKKESFPLTVTSAQKNPTAFYLCAGGGVGTGELFFGEGSRLTVL.

The chain has TRBV4-2 and TRBJ2-1; TRBD2 agrees at 10 bases. Unmatched junction bases numbered 5, after V lost 2 bases and J lost 7 bases. The CDR3 extends over 15 amino acids. The germline V gene has CDR1 LGHNA and CDR2 YNFKEQ. Here the CDR3 reads CASSQFSTSGNEQFF. Here the CDR3 DNA reads TGTGCCAGCAGCCAATTTTCGACTAGCGGGAATGAGCAGTTCTTC.

V gene TRBV6-5 combines with J gene TRBJ2-7; 7 nucleotides agree with TRBD1. V lost 4 bases and J lost 7; bases outside the gene matches: 10. Germline values: CDR1 MNHEY, CDR2 SVGAGI. CDR3 size: 14 residues. CDR3 DNA sequence: TGTGCCAGCAGTTCCTGGGGGACAGTTCTAGAGCAGTACTTC. This translates into CASSSWGTVLEQYF.

The chain couples TRBV5-6 to TRBJ1-1; the D is unclear. The CDR3 runs 15 residues. V was clipped by 0 bases and J by 2 bases, with 11 bases between them. In germline, CDR1 is SGHDT, CDR2 YYEEEE. The CDR3 loop is CASSLAVTTNTEAFF. DNA for the CDR3: TGTGCCAGCAGCTTGGCTGTGACAACAAACACTGAAGCTTTCTTT.

This rearrangement joins TRBV6-5 to TRBJ1-1; 7 bases align to TRBD1. The CDR3 has 15 amino acids. Germline V gives CDR1 MNHEY, CDR2 SVGAGI. V gave up 2 bases and J gave up 3 bases; unmatched junction bases: 6. In DNA, the CDR3 is TGTGCCAGCAGTTACGGAAGGGGGCTGGACACTGAAGCTTTCTTT. It translates to CASSYGRGLDTEAFF.

The V call is TRBV29-1, the J call TRBJ2-2, with a possible D match to TRBD1 (5 bases). The V and J ends lost 7 bases and 6 bases respectively, with 12 bases between them. CDR1 is SQVTM, CDR2 ANQGSEA, per germline. The CDR3 sequence is 12 residues long. The CDR3 coding sequence is TGCAGCGCAATCAGGGTATCCGGGGAGCTGTTTTTT. Encoded protein: CSAIRVSGELFF.

The CDR3 region is CASSAQGRATNEKLFF. CDR3 sequence (DNA): TGTGCCAGCAGCGCCCAGGGAAGGGCAACTAATGAAAAACTGTTTTTT. The genes are TRBV9 and TRBJ1-4; D may be TRBD1 (5 bases). The CDR3 contains 16 residues. Trimming removed 3 bases at V and 0 bases at J, with 12 bases between. Germline lookup yields CDR1 SGDLS and CDR2 YYNGEE.

The rearrangement uses TRBV5-4 and TRBJ2-5, with D perhaps matching TRBD1 (6 bases). This CDR3 region has 16 residues. Germline CDR1 is SGHNT and CDR2 is YYREEE (reference sequence). V shed 3 bases and J shed 7 bases, with 22 bases lying between them. In DNA form, the CDR3 reads TGTGCCAGCAGCTCCTCTATAAGACAGGCCCCCGGGACCCAGTACTTC. Translated, it gives CASSSSIRQAPGTQYF. Filled out from reference TRBV5-4 and TRBJ2-5, the complete variable domain reads ETGVTQSPTHLIKTRGQQVTLRCSSQSGHNTVSWYQQALGQGPQFIFQYYREEENGRGNFPPRFSGLQFPNYSSELNVNALELDDSALYLCASSSSIRQAPGTQYFGPGTRLLVL.

Turning to this clone: One end of the junction is discordant with germline, which a read error may explain. The chain's CDR3 is CASSLLPGQGQGSTIYF. As DNA, the CDR3 is TGTGCCAGCAGCTTGTTGCCGGGACAGGGGCAGGGAAGCACCATATATTTT. This chain joins TRBV5-4 and TRBJ1-3; TRBD1 matches 10 bases. The germline CDR1 and CDR2 sequences are SGHNT and YYREEE (reference sequence). The CDR3 spans 17 residues.

The J gene is TRBJ2-1, the V gene TRBV5-1; possible D gene TRBD2, 5 bases. V dropped 2 bases and J dropped 5 bases, with 8 bases sitting between them. CDR1 SGHRS and CDR2 YFSETQ come from the germline V gene. This CDR3 comprises 13 residues. The CDR3 region has the DNA TGCGCCAGCAGCTTCTTTAGCGACAATGAGCAGTTCTTC. Translation: CASSFFSDNEQFF. Combining the CDR3 with reference TRBV5-1 and TRBJ2-1 gives the whole variable domain KAGVTQTPRYLIKTRGQQVTLSCSPISGHRSVSWYQQTPGQGLQFLFEYFSETQRNKGNFPGRFSGRQFSNSRSEMNVSTLELGDSALYLCASSFFSDNEQFFGPGTRLTVL.

Of note for this clone: Other DNA sequences of this sample code for an identical CDR3. The chain recombines TRBV18 with TRBJ2-7; weak D call: TRBD2 (6 bases). Trimming cost V 3 bases and J 2 bases, with 8 bases left between them. The CDR3 loop spans 13 amino acids. CDR1 is KGHSH and CDR2 is LQKENI in the germline V gene. CDR3 protein: CASSPPGAYEQYF. In nucleotides, the CDR3 is TGTGCCAGCTCACCCCCGGGGGCCTACGAGCAGTACTTC.

V is TRBV24-1 and J is TRBJ1-2, with TRBD1 identical over 9 bases. CDR3 length: 17 residues. In germline, CDR1 is KGHDR, CDR2 SFDVKD. The V segment lost 2 bases and the J segment 8 bases; nucleotides outside the gene matches: 14. CDR3 sequence: CATSDSRHTRTGDGYTF. CDR3 sequence (DNA): TGTGCCACCAGTGATTCACGCCATACTAGGACAGGGGACGGCTACACCTTC.

The chain carries TRBV10-1 and TRBJ1-1; a possible D gene is TRBD1 (6 bases). Germline assignment: CDR1 WNHNN and CDR2 SYGVQD (reference sequence). The CDR3 is made up of 13 amino acids. Trimming took 6 bases from V and 5 from J, leaving 13 bases between them. In DNA form, the CDR3 reads TGCGCCAGCAGAGCTACAGGGATGACTGAAGCTTTCTTT. It yields the protein CASRATGMTEAFF.

The chain uses TRBV5-1 and TRBJ2-1, with D possibly matching TRBD1 (6 bases). This CDR3 comprises 13 residues. CDR1 and CDR2 from the germline V gene are SGHRS and YFSETQ. With 4 bases removed from V and 4 bases from J, the gap between germline ends came to 9 bases. CDR3 loop: CASSTGQYNEQFF. CDR3 DNA sequence: TGCGCCAGCAGCACCGGACAGTACAATGAGCAGTTCTTC.

The count of this clone is one. V gene TRBV12-3 or TRBV12-4 combines with J gene TRBJ2-7, with a tentative D call TRBD1 (7 bases). This CDR3 has 13 residues. V was pared by 4 bases and J by 7 bases, with 14 bases between. The DNA of the CDR3 is TGTGCCAGCAGTTACAGGGGAGGCAGGGAGCAGTACTTC. This sequence encodes CASSYRGGREQYF.

This clone has just a few counts. V and J are TRBV11-3 and TRBJ2-7, with 7 positions matching TRBD1. This CDR3 spans 13 amino acids. The trim removed 5 bases at V and 6 bases at J, leaving 7 bases unmatched. CDR1 and CDR2 from the germline V gene are SGHNT and YENEEA. The CDR3 reads CASSPDREGEQYF. The CDR3 DNA follows: TGTGCCAGCAGCCCCGACAGGGAAGGCGAGCAGTACTTC. The entire variable domain, with the rest obtained from reference TRBV11-3 and TRBJ2-7, is as follows: EAGVVQSPRYKIIEKKQPVAFWCNPISGHNTLYWYLQNLGQGPELLIRYENEEAVDDSQLPKDRFSAERLKGVDSTLKIQPAELGDSAVYLCASSPDREGEQYFGPGTRLTVT.

The V gene is TRBV18, the J gene TRBJ2-2; perhaps TRBD1 as D (5 bases). The ends were cut back, 5 bases at V and 1 base at J, with 11 bases in the middle. Germline CDR1 is KGHSH and CDR2 is LQKENI. The CDR3 runs to 15 residues. The DNA of the CDR3 is TGTGCCAGCTCAAAGGACACCCTGAACACCGGGGAGCTGTTTTTT. Protein sequence: CASSKDTLNTGELFF.

This chain links TRBV6-2 or TRBV6-3 with TRBJ2-1; 8 bases are shared with TRBD1. Unmatched junction bases numbered 13, after V lost 2 bases and J lost 7 bases. This CDR3 comprises 17 residues. Germline V gives CDR1 MNHEY, CDR2 SVGEGT. DNA for the CDR3: TGTGCCAGCAGTTACCCTAGGACAGGGATGATGGTTAATGAGCAGTTCTTC. It translates to CASSYPRTGMMVNEQFF.

This clone was seen a few times. CDR3 sequence (DNA): TGCGCCAGCAGCTTGACAGGGGGCATGACTGAAGCTTTCTTT. It translates to CASSLTGGMTEAFF. The chain combines TRBV5-1 with TRBJ1-1, with 9 bases lining up with TRBD1. The trim removed 1 base at V and 5 bases at J, leaving 3 bases unmatched. There are 14 residues in the CDR3. Germline CDR1 is SGHRS and CDR2 is YFSETQ. The full variable domain, with the rest looked up from reference TRBV5-1 and TRBJ1-1, is KAGVTQTPRYLIKTRGQQVTLSCSPISGHRSVSWYQQTPGQGLQFLFEYFSETQRNKGNFPGRFSGRQFSNSRSEMNVSTLELGDSALYLCASSLTGGMTEAFFGQGTRLTVV.

The CDR3 sequence is CASSLGLAGGTGANVLTF. The CDR3 coding sequence is TGTGCCAGCAGCTTAGGACTAGCGGGGGGGACTGGGGCCAACGTCCTGACTTTC. The V and J genes are TRBV5-4 and TRBJ2-6; 15 bases are shared with TRBD2. Trimming at V came to 2 bases and at J to 2 bases, leaving 2 bases not matched to a gene. The CDR3 is 18 amino acids. Germline V gene data show CDR1 as SGHNT and CDR2 as YYREEE (reference sequence).

CDR3 in amino acids: CASKGDSYEQYF. DNA for the CDR3: TGTGCCAGCAAGGGGGATAGTTACGAGCAGTACTTC. The rearrangement joins TRBV27 to TRBJ2-7; the D gene is possibly TRBD1 (6 bases). Germline CDR1 and CDR2: MNHEY and SMNVEV (reference sequence). The V end was cut by 7 bases, the J end by 4 bases, with 11 bases between. The CDR3 consists of 12 residues.

This clone was seen once. The chain combines TRBV7-2 with TRBJ1-4, with a tentative D call TRBD1 (5 bases). The CDR3 spans 16 residues. Looked up from germline, CDR1 is SGHTA and CDR2 is FQGNSA. Trimming stripped 1 base from V and 5 bases from J, with 14 bases between. DNA for the CDR3: TGTGCCAGCAGCTTAGTTGGTGGACGGACAAATGAAAAACTGTTTTTT. Amino acid sequence: CASSLVGGRTNEKLFF.

The chain combines TRBV15 with TRBJ2-7, with TRBD1 identical over 9 bases. The V and J ends lost 5 bases and 4 bases, in that order; junction bases with no gene match: 6. Germline CDR1 reads LNHNV; CDR2 reads YYDKDF (reference sequence). The CDR3 consists of 14 residues. CDR3 coding DNA: TGTGCCACCAGCGGGGACAGGGTTGCTTACGAGCAGTACTTC. Protein: CATSGDRVAYEQYF.

This chain uses TRBV11-1 with TRBJ2-3, with TRBD2 matching 8 bases. The CDR3 sequence is 14 residues long. Unmatched junction bases numbered 6, after V lost 6 bases and J lost 4 bases. Germline V CDR1 and CDR2: SGHAT, FQDESV (reference sequence). CDR3: CASRPRREADTQYF. CDR3 bases: TGTGCCAGCAGACCCAGGCGGGAGGCAGATACGCAGTATTTT. Looking up the rest from reference TRBV11-1 and TRBJ2-3 gives the full variable domain: EAEVAQSPRYKITEKSQAVAFWCDPISGHATLYWYRQILGQGPELLVQFQDESVVDDSQLPKDRFSAERLKGVDSTLKIQPAELGDSAMYLCASRPRREADTQYFGPGTRLTVL.

The chain couples TRBV29-1 to TRBJ1-1; no clear D gene. Trimming removed 4 bases at V and 0 bases at J, with 12 bases between. Per germline, CDR1 SQVTM and CDR2 ANQGSEA. The CDR3 sequence is 14 residues long. CDR3 in amino acids: CSVATEYMNTEAFF. CDR3 coding DNA: TGCAGCGTTGCAACAGAATACATGAACACTGAAGCTTTCTTT. Full variable domain (outside the CDR3, taken from reference TRBV29-1 and TRBJ1-1): SAVISQKPSRDICQRGTSLTIQCQVDSQVTMMFWYRQQPGQSLTLIATANQGSEATYESGFVIDKFPISRPNLTFSTLTVSNMSPEDSSIYLCSVATEYMNTEAFFGQGTRLTVV.